This T cell receptor (beta chain) appears in the sequencing data of a study of shared clonotypes between healthy human individuals. Whole-study context: CD4 naive and CD4 memory each took three plates per donor, while CD8 naive took two and CD8 memory one. Study-wide findings and caveats: Among donors, the sharing of clonotypes was expected to be influenced by sequencing depth. Blood alone was sampled, and tissue repertoires likely differ.

For this clone: Its antigen is not known.

DNA at 150 to 250 ng, some 31,000 T cell genomes, went into sorted-subset replicate PCRs. The assay was immunoSEQ multiplex PCR, and TCRdb's table has in-frame clones only and misses some. The table shows some 2,000,000 clones, with about 95% occurring only once. The TCR sequence derives from a man in his late teens or twenties in good health. Sequences were obtained from naive CD4+ T cells sorted from blood. Indicated subset: CD45RA+ positively selected.

The CDR3 nucleotides read TGCAGCGTTGCCGGAAAAAAGACTAGCGGGCTGGGGAATGAGCAGTTCTTC. Its translation: CSVAGKKTSGLGNEQFF. V usage is TRBV29-1 and J usage is TRBJ2-1, with 10 bases lining up with TRBD2. Germline CDR1 is SQVTM and CDR2 is ANQGSEA. V was pared by 4 bases and J by 7 bases, with 16 bases of the junction left unmatched. This CDR3 contains 17 residues.